What follows describes a single TCR beta chain. The target antigen is unknown. The sample belongs to a study of shared clonotypes between healthy human individuals. Study context: Three plates were used per donor for CD4 naive, three for CD4 memory, two for CD8 naive and one for CD8 memory. Study findings and constraints: Sequencing depth was predicted to influence how clonotypes are shared among donors.

CDR1 MGHRA and CDR2 YSYEKL come from the germline V gene. This CDR3 comprises 14 residues. V gave up 0 bases and J gave up 1 base, with 6 bases separating them. Sorted-subset replicate PCR reactions were performed with around 200 ng DNA, corresponding to roughly 30,000 T cell genomes. Some clones are missing from TCRdb's copy, which holds only in-frame ones; the method was immunoSEQ multiplex PCR. The sample holds just over 2,000,000 clones; roughly 96% are singletons and the top ten take about 0.13%. The sample was naive CD4+ T cells sorted from blood. Regarding subset: CD45RA+ positively selected. The receptor's source is a man aged 18 to 30 in good health. The chain has TRBV4-1 and TRBJ1-1, with D uncertain. The CDR3 region is CASSQDPSNTEAFF. DNA for the CDR3: TGCGCCAGCAGCCAAGATCCATCGAACACTGAAGCTTTCTTT.